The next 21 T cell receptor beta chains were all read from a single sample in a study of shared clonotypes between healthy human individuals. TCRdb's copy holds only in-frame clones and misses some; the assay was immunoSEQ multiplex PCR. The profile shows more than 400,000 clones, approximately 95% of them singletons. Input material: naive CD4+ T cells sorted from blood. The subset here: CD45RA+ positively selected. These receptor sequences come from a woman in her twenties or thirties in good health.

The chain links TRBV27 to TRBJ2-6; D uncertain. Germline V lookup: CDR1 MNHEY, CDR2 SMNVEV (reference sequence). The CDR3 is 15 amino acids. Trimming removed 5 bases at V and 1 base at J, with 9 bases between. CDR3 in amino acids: CASSVTRSGANVLTF. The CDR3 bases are TGTGCCAGCAGTGTTACCAGGTCTGGGGCCAACGTCCTGACTTTC.

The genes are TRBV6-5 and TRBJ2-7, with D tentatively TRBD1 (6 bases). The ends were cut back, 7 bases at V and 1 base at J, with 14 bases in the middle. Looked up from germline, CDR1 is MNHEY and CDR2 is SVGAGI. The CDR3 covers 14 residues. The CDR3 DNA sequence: TGTGCCAGCAAGCAGGGGCCGGGGTCCTACGAGCAGTACTTC. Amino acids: CASKQGPGSYEQYF.

The CDR3: CASSSDSSSYEQYF. The DNA for the CDR3 is TGTGCCAGCAGTTCTGACAGTTCCTCCTACGAGCAGTACTTC. The chain combines TRBV6-6 with TRBJ2-7; D is perhaps TRBD1 (5 bases). Germline V gene lookup returns CDR1 MNHNY and CDR2 SVGAGI (reference sequence). Trimming pared 4 bases from V and 0 bases from J, leaving 10 bases between. CDR3 size: 14 residues.

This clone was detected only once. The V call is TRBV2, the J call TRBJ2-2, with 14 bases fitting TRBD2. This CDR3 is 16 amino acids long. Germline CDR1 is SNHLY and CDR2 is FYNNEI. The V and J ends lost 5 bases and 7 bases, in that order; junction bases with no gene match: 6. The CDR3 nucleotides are TGTGCCAGCAGTCGGACTAGCGGGAGGAATAACGGGGAGCTGTTTTTT. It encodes CASSRTSGRNNGELFF.

The CDR3 loop is CAWSGWRSSYNEQFF. The CDR3 DNA sequence: TGTGCCTGGAGTGGCTGGCGAAGCTCCTACAATGAGCAGTTCTTC. The chain combines TRBV30 with TRBJ2-1; D call uncertain. CDR3 length: 15 amino acids. V dropped 1 base and J dropped 0 bases, with 10 bases sitting between them. The germline CDR1 and CDR2 sequences are GTSNPN and SVGIG (reference sequence).

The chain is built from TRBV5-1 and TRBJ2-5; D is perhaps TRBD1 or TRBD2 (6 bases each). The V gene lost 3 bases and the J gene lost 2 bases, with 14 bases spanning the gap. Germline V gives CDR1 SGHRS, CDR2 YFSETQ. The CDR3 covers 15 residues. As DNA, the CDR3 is TGCGCCAGCAGCTGGGCGGGACAAAGTCAAGAGACCCAGTACTTC. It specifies CASSWAGQSQETQYF.

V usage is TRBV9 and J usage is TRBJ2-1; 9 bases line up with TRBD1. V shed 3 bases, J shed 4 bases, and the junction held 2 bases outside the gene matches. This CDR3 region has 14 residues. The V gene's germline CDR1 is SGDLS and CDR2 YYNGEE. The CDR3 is CASSGGTGYNEQFF. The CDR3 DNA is TGTGCCAGCAGCGGCGGGACAGGGTACAATGAGCAGTTCTTC.

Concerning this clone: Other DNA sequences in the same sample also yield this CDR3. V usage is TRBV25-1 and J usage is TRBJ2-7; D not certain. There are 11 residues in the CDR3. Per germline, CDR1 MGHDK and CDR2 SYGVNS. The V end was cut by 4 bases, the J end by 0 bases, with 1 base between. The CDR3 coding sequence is TGTGCCAGCAGTGCCTCCTACGAGCAGTACTTC. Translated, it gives CASSASYEQYF.

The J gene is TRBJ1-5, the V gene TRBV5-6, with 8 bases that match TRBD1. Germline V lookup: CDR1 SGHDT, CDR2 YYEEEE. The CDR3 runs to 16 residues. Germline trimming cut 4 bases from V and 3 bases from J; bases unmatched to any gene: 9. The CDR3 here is CASSRGGQALNQPQHF. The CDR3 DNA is TGTGCCAGCAGCAGGGGGGGACAGGCCCTCAATCAGCCCCAGCATTTT.

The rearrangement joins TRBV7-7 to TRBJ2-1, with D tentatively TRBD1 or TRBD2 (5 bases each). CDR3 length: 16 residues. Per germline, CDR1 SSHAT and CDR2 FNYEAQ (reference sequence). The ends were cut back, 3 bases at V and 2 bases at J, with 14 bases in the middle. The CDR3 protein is CASSLAGAVTYNEQFF. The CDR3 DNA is TGTGCCAGCAGCTTGGCCGGGGCTGTAACCTACAATGAGCAGTTCTTC.

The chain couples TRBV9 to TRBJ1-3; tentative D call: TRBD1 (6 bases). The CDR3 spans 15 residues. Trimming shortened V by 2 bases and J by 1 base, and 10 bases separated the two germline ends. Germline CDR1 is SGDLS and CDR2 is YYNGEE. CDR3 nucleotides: TGTGCCAGCAGCGTCACTCAGGGGTCTGGAAACACCATATATTTT. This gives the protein CASSVTQGSGNTIYF.

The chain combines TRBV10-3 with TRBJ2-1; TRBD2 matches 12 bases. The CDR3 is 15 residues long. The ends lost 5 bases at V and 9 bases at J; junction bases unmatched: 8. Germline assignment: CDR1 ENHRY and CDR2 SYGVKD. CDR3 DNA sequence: TGTGCCATCAGTTCGCTAGCGGGAGGGCAGGGTGAGCAGTTCTTC. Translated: CAISSLAGGQGEQFF.

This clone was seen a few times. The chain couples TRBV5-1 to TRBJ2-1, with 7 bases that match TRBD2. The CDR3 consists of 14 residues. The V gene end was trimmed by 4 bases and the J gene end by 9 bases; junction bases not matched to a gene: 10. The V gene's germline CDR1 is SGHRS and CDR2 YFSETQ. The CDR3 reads CASSKVRESIEQFF. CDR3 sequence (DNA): TGCGCCAGCAGCAAGGTGCGGGAGAGTATTGAGCAGTTCTTC.

This chain's CDR3 is CAWRLAPQRTGELFF. In DNA form, the CDR3 reads TGTGCCTGGAGACTAGCGCCCCAACGCACCGGGGAGCTGTTTTTT. This chain links TRBV30 with TRBJ2-2; 7 bases match TRBD2. The trim removed 3 bases at V and 4 bases at J, leaving 8 bases unmatched. The CDR3 spans 15 residues. From germline, CDR1 is GTSNPN and CDR2 SVGIG (reference sequence).

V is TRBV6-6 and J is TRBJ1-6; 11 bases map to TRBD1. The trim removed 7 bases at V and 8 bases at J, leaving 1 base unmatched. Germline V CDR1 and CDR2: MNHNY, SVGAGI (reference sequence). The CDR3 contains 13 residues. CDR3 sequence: CASMGQGDSPLHF. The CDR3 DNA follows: TGTGCCAGCATGGGACAGGGGGATTCACCCCTCCACTTT.

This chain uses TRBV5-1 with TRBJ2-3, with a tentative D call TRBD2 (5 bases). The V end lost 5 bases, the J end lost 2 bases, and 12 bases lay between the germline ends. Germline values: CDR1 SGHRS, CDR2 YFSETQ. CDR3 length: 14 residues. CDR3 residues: CASSPSPLTDTQYF. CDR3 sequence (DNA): TGCGCCAGCAGTCCTAGCCCCCTCACAGATACGCAGTATTTT. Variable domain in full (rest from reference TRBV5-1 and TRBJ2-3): KAGVTQTPRYLIKTRGQQVTLSCSPISGHRSVSWYQQTPGQGLQFLFEYFSETQRNKGNFPGRFSGRQFSNSRSEMNVSTLELGDSALYLCASSPSPLTDTQYFGPGTRLTVL.

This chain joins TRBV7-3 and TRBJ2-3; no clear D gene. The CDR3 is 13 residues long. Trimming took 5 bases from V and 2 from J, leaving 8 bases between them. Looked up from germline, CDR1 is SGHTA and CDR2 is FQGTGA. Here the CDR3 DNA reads TGTGCCAGCAGCACTTACTCCACAGATACGCAGTATTTT. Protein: CASSTYSTDTQYF.

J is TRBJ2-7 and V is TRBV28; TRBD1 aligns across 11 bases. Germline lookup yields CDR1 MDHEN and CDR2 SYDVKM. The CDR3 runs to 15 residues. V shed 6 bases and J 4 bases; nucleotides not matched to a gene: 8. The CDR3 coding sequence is TGTGCCAGCAGCTCCTCCGGGACAGGGGGATACGAGCAGTACTTC. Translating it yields CASSSSGTGGYEQYF.

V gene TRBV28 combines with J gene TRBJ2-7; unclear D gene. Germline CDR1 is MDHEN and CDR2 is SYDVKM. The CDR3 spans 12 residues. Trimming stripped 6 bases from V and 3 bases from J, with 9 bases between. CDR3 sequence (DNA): TGTGCCAGCAGGTCCGGTAACTACGAGCAGTACTTC. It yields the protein CASRSGNYEQYF.

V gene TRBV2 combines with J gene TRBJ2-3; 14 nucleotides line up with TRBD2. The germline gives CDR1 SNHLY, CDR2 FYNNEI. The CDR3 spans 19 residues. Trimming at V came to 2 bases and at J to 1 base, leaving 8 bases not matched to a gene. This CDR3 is CASSEFGGLAGVGTDTQYF. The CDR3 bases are TGTGCCAGCAGTGAATTCGGGGGACTAGCGGGGGTGGGCACAGATACGCAGTATTTT.

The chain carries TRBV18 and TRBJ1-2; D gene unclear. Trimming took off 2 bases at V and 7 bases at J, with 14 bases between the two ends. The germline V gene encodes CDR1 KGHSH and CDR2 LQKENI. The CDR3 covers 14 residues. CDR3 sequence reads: CASSPNGVDRGYTF. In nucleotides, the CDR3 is TGTGCCAGCTCACCAAACGGGGTCGATCGTGGCTACACCTTC.